Each of the 30 T cell receptor beta chains below was sequenced from the same sample in a study of shared clonotypes between healthy human individuals. Profiled with immunoSEQ multiplex PCR; TCRdb holds only in-frame clones, not every one. The data hold under 1,100,000 clones, with roughly 80% observed a single time. Material: memory CD4+ T cells sorted from blood. Subset described: CD45RA-negative fraction. The receptor source for this set is a man aged 18 to 29 in good health.

The chain employs TRBV6-1 and TRBJ1-2; D gene uncertain. The CDR3 consists of 12 residues. Deletions cut 4 bases from V and 4 bases from J, with 7 bases between. The germline V gene has CDR1 MNHNS and CDR2 SASEGT. The chain's CDR3 is CASSGPGYGYTF. CDR3 DNA sequence: TGTGCCAGCAGTGGACCAGGCTATGGCTACACCTTC.

The chain recombines TRBV25-1 with TRBJ2-7, with TRBD2 identical over 9 bases. Trimming took 6 bases from V and 2 from J; bases not matched to a gene: 8. Germline values: CDR1 MGHDK, CDR2 SYGVNS. This CDR3 is 15 amino acids long. The CDR3 region has the DNA TGTGCCAGCAGCCCTTCTAGCGGGGAGCCCTACGAGCAGTACTTC. This translates into CASSPSSGEPYEQYF.

The chain couples TRBV18 to TRBJ2-7, with 15 bases lining up with TRBD2. V was clipped by 6 bases and J by 5 bases; unmatched bases: 5. Germline V gives CDR1 KGHSH, CDR2 LQKENI. The CDR3 spans 15 residues. Here the CDR3 reads CASSPGLAGGHEQYF. The CDR3 DNA reads as TGTGCCAGCTCTCCGGGACTAGCGGGAGGCCACGAGCAGTACTTC.

This chain joins TRBV6-1 and TRBJ2-1; tentative D call: TRBD2 (7 bases). The germline V and J ends were trimmed by 0 bases and 7 bases, with 16 bases remaining between them. The length of the CDR3 is 16 residues. Germline CDR1 reads MNHNS; CDR2 reads SASEGT. For the CDR3, the DNA is TGTGCCAGCAGTGAAGCTCGGGGGGCCGGTAGTAATGAGCAGTTCTTC. Translation: CASSEARGAGSNEQFF.

The chain links TRBV28 to TRBJ1-4; 8 nucleotides align to TRBD1. Germline values: CDR1 MDHEN, CDR2 SYDVKM. This CDR3 region has 17 residues. The trim removed 5 bases at V and 3 bases at J, leaving 11 bases unmatched. The CDR3: CASSRSGTGAANEKLFF. The CDR3 coding sequence is TGTGCCAGCAGTCGATCCGGGACAGGAGCGGCTAATGAAAAACTGTTTTTT.

The chain couples TRBV25-1 to TRBJ2-2; TRBD1 aligns across 8 bases. Per germline, CDR1 MGHDK and CDR2 SYGVNS. The CDR3 covers 15 residues. Trimming at V came to 4 bases and at J to 0 bases, leaving 1 base not matched to a gene. CDR3 residues: CASSATGANTGELFF. As DNA, the CDR3 is TGTGCCAGCAGTGCGACAGGGGCGAACACCGGGGAGCTGTTTTTT.

This clone was observed a few times. This rearrangement joins TRBV6-1 to TRBJ1-5; a possible D gene is TRBD1 (5 bases). V lost 11 bases to trimming and J lost 2 bases, with 13 bases between them. The CDR3 loop spans 13 amino acids. CDR1 and CDR2 from the germline V gene are MNHNS and SASEGT. CDR3 sequence: CAGGEGGNQPQHF. The CDR3 nucleotides are TGTGCCGGGGGAGAGGGAGGCAATCAGCCCCAGCATTTT.

The rearrangement uses TRBV30 and TRBJ2-5; the match to TRBD2 covers 8 bases. Germline V gene sequence: CDR1 GTSNPN, CDR2 SVGIG (reference sequence). V was clipped by 1 base and J by 5 bases; unmatched bases: 6. The CDR3 sequence is 14 residues long. CDR3 DNA: TGTGCCTGGAGTGCCTCCCGGGGGGGCGAGACCCAGTACTTC. It codes for CAWSASRGGETQYF. The variable domain in full, with the rest retrieved from reference TRBV30 and TRBJ2-5, is SQTIHQWPATLVQPVGSPLSLECTVEGTSNPNLYWYRQAAGRGLQLLFYSVGIGQISSEVPQNLSASRPQDRQFILSSKKLLLSDSGFYLCAWSASRGGETQYFGPGTRLLVL.

The chain recombines TRBV6-5 with TRBJ1-1; D gene uncertain. Trimming removed 6 bases from V and 6 bases from J, with 14 bases in between. CDR3 length equals 13 residues. CDR1 MNHEY and CDR2 SVGAGI come from the germline V gene. CDR3: CASRSPLGAEAFF. CDR3 in DNA: TGTGCCAGCAGGTCACCCTTGGGCGCTGAAGCTTTCTTT.

This clone was counted only a few times. The chain joins TRBV10-3 to TRBJ2-2, with D perhaps TRBD1 (6 bases). V was cut by 6 bases and J by 2 bases, with 16 bases left in between. This CDR3 has 16 amino acids. CDR1 is ENHRY and CDR2 is SYGVKD in the germline V gene. CDR3 sequence (DNA): TGTGCCATCAGCAACAAACAGGGAACTAACACCGGGGAGCTGTTTTTT. Protein: CAISNKQGTNTGELFF.

V usage is TRBV4-1 and J usage is TRBJ2-1; the D gene could be TRBD1 or TRBD2 (5 bases each). Trimming stripped 2 bases from V and 1 base from J, with 18 bases between. CDR1 is MGHRA and CDR2 is YSYEKL in the germline V gene. This CDR3 spans 18 amino acids. The chain's CDR3 is CASSQRAAGTSSYNEQFF. The CDR3 DNA reads as TGCGCCAGCAGCCAACGGGCCGCCGGGACCTCGTCCTACAATGAGCAGTTCTTC.

This rearrangement joins TRBV7-4 to TRBJ1-1, with 8 bases identical to TRBD1. The length of the CDR3 is 14 residues. Unmatched junction bases numbered 2, after V lost 3 bases and J lost 2 bases. CDR1 and CDR2 (germline): SGHVT, SQSDAQ. CDR3 in DNA: TGTGCCAGCAGCTTGGACAGGGATAACACTGAAGCTTTCTTT. As protein: CASSLDRDNTEAFF.

The CDR3 coding sequence is TGTGCCAGCAGAAAAACGGGGGGAAGATGGAATGAGCAGTTCTTC. This translates into CASRKTGGRWNEQFF. The chain recombines TRBV6-5 with TRBJ2-1; 7 bases match TRBD2. With V trimmed by 6 bases and J by 7 bases, 12 bases remained unmatched. Germline CDR1 is MNHEY and CDR2 is SVGAGI. The CDR3 is 15 amino acids.

The rearrangement uses TRBV7-9 and TRBJ2-6; no firm D call. CDR3 length: 13 residues. V was cut by 8 bases and J by 0 bases, with 5 bases left in between. Per germline, CDR1 SEHNR and CDR2 FQNEAQ (reference sequence). CDR3 coding DNA: TGTGCCAGCCTGTACTCTGGGGCCAACGTCCTGACTTTC. This codes for CASLYSGANVLTF. Based on the CDR3 plus reference TRBV7-9 and TRBJ2-6, the full variable domain is DTGVSQNPRHKITKRGQNVTFRCDPISEHNRLYWYRQTLGQGPEFLTYFQNEAQLEKSRLLSDRFSAERPKGSFSTLEIQRTEQGDSAMYLCASLYSGANVLTFGAGSRLTVL.

This sequence joins TRBV19 and TRBJ1-2; no reliable D call. Trimming left V 5 bases short and J 8 bases short, with 15 bases between. In germline, CDR1 is LNHDA, CDR2 SQIVND (reference sequence). CDR3 size: 13 residues. The CDR3 reads CASSAIGLGGYTF. In nucleotides, the CDR3 is TGTGCCAGTAGTGCAATTGGGTTAGGGGGCTACACCTTC.

The chain joins TRBV7-9 to TRBJ1-1; 9 bases line up with TRBD1. Trimming removed 4 bases from V and 0 bases from J; junction bases left unmatched: 6. The CDR3 consists of 16 residues. The V gene's germline CDR1 is SEHNR and CDR2 FQNEAQ (reference sequence). The CDR3 sequence is CASSSRTGALNTEAFF. The CDR3 coding sequence is TGTGCCAGCAGCTCTCGGACAGGGGCATTGAACACTGAAGCTTTCTTT.

In this sample, this clone turned up once. V is TRBV5-4 and J is TRBJ2-3, with a tentative D call TRBD1 (6 bases). CDR3 length: 17 amino acids. Germline lookup yields CDR1 SGHNT and CDR2 YYREEE (reference sequence). V gave up 0 bases and J gave up 1 base, with 15 bases separating them. The CDR3 nucleotides read TGTGCCAGCAGCTTGGCAACAGGGTTTTATGGCACAGATACGCAGTATTTT. Its translation: CASSLATGFYGTDTQYF.

This chain joins TRBV7-3 and TRBJ2-5, with D perhaps given as TRBD1 or TRBD2 (5 bases each). V lost 1 base and J lost 3, with 12 bases in between. The CDR3 extends over 15 amino acids. Germline-derived CDR1 and CDR2 are SGHTA and FQGTGA. CDR3 in DNA: TGTGCCAGCAGCTTAAGATCGGGACCAGAAGAGACCCAGTACTTC. Translated, it gives CASSLRSGPEETQYF.

The chain combines TRBV7-6 with TRBJ2-2, with D possibly being TRBD1 (6 bases). V lost 1 base, J lost 7 bases, and 10 bases lay in between. This CDR3 has 14 amino acids. CDR1 SGHVS and CDR2 FNYEAQ come from the germline V gene. The CDR3 sequence is CASSLEIRGGELFF. CDR3 DNA sequence: TGTGCCAGCAGCTTAGAGATCAGGGGCGGGGAGCTGTTTTTT.

The V and J genes are TRBV4-3 and TRBJ2-5; D remains unclear. CDR3 length equals 15 residues. The V end lost 0 bases, the J end lost 2 bases, and 10 bases lay between the germline ends. Germline lookup yields CDR1 LGHNA and CDR2 YSLEER. The CDR3 DNA reads TGCGCCAGCAGCCAAGATCTCAGCATTCAAGAGACCCAGTACTTC. This gives the protein CASSQDLSIQETQYF.

On this clone itself: The same CDR3 can be traced to other DNA sequences in this sample. V is TRBV18 and J is TRBJ1-1; TRBD1 matches 7 bases. The germline gives CDR1 KGHSH, CDR2 LQKENI. This CDR3 contains 13 residues. The V segment lost 6 bases and the J segment 4 bases; nucleotides outside the gene matches: 5. CDR3 in amino acids: CASSRTGGTEAFF. As DNA, the CDR3 is TGTGCCAGCTCCCGGACAGGAGGCACTGAAGCTTTCTTT.

The genes are TRBV7-2 and TRBJ1-2; perhaps TRBD1 as D (6 bases). The V end lost 11 bases, the J end lost 3 bases, and 25 bases lay between the germline ends. CDR1 is SGHTA, CDR2 FQGNSA, per germline. The CDR3 spans 16 residues. The CDR3, as DNA: TGTGCCGAAAAGTCAAGGACAGTCTACACTTACTATGGCTACACCTTC. Its translation is CAEKSRTVYTYYGYTF.

The chain is built from TRBV5-8 and TRBJ1-5; D is unresolved. V lost 1 base and J lost 2, with 16 bases in between. The germline V gene has CDR1 SGHTS and CDR2 YDEGEE. The length of the CDR3 is 17 residues. CDR3 sequence: CASSLIQSSGGNQPQHF. CDR3 in DNA: TGTGCCAGCAGCTTGATTCAGTCCAGTGGAGGCAATCAGCCCCAGCATTTT.

This chain links TRBV11-2 with TRBJ2-5, with D unresolved. There are 14 residues in the CDR3. Trimming took 1 base from V and 6 from J, leaving 12 bases between them. Germline V gene data show CDR1 as SGHAT and CDR2 as FQNNGV. The CDR3, as DNA: TGTGCCAGCAGCTTAGGGGGTACTGTTCAGACCCAGTACTTC. Translating gives CASSLGGTVQTQYF.

The V call is TRBV5-5, the J call TRBJ1-4; D not certain. The CDR3 consists of 15 residues. Germline V gene lookup returns CDR1 SGHKS and CDR2 YYEKEE (reference sequence). The V and J ends lost 5 bases and 6 bases respectively, with 17 bases between them. The CDR3 nucleotides read TGTGCCAGCAGGTCCACATTAGGGCTTCATGAAAAACTGTTTTTT. This translates into CASRSTLGLHEKLFF.

This chain connects TRBV5-1 to TRBJ2-7, with 10 bases aligning to TRBD1. The J segment lost 6 bases and the V segment lost 4 bases, leaving 10 bases of the junction unmatched. This CDR3 region has 15 residues. Germline V gene data show CDR1 as SGHRS and CDR2 as YFSETQ. CDR3 sequence reads: CASSTGPGQGIEQYF. In DNA form, the CDR3 reads TGCGCCAGCAGCACGGGGCCGGGACAGGGGATCGAGCAGTACTTC.

The gene calls are TRBV27 and TRBJ2-7, with 9 bases lining up with TRBD1. The ends lost 6 bases at V and 4 bases at J; junction bases unmatched: 19. From germline, CDR1 is MNHEY and CDR2 SMNVEV (reference sequence). The CDR3 spans 18 residues. CDR3 region: CASSKTTKQHRGQYEQYF. The CDR3 DNA sequence: TGTGCCAGCAGCAAAACAACCAAGCAGCACAGGGGGCAATACGAGCAGTACTTC.

This clone was seen once. The V and J genes are TRBV25-1 and TRBJ1-2; tentatively, D is TRBD1 (5 bases). V lost 7 bases and J lost 4, with 19 bases in between. CDR3 size: 15 residues. Germline V gene lookup returns CDR1 MGHDK and CDR2 SYGVNS. In DNA, the CDR3 is TGTGCCAGCACCGATACCCGGGGGGACCTCTATGGCTACACCTTC. As protein: CASTDTRGDLYGYTF.

The chain carries TRBV5-1 and TRBJ1-1, with 7 bases matching TRBD1. Losses at the gene ends were 3 bases for V and 0 bases for J; bases not matched to a gene: 5. This CDR3 comprises 15 residues. The germline V gene encodes CDR1 SGHRS and CDR2 YFSETQ. In nucleotides, the CDR3 is TGCGCCAGCAGCTCCGGGACAGTCATGAACACTGAAGCTTTCTTT. Its protein product is CASSSGTVMNTEAFF.

The chain recombines TRBV5-8 with TRBJ2-2; D may be TRBD2 (5 bases). This CDR3 has 15 amino acids. The germline V gene encodes CDR1 SGHTS and CDR2 YDEGEE. Trimming left V 3 bases short and J 2 bases short, with 11 bases between. In DNA, the CDR3 is TGTGCCAGCAGCTCCGGACTGGTAAACACCGGGGAGCTGTTTTTT. This codes for CASSSGLVNTGELFF.